This T cell receptor (beta chain) comes out of a study of shared clonotypes between healthy human individuals. Turning to the study itself: Three plates were used per donor for CD4 naive, three for CD4 memory, two for CD8 naive and one for CD8 memory.

Sequencing used immunoSEQ multiplex PCR; TCRdb keeps in-frame clones, though not all of them. Among about 2.5 million clones listed, 80% to 95% were seen once. Trimming cost V 8 bases and J 0 bases, with 16 bases left between them. The length of the CDR3 is 15 residues. CDR1 is MDHEN, CDR2 SYDVKM, per germline. About this clone itself: Its antigen is undetermined.

Findings of the study overall: Clonotype sharing among donors was thought likely to change with sequencing depth. Since donors were few, the genetic and exposure-history diversity represented was limited.

Source material: naive CD4+ T cells from PBMCs. This sample's subset: CD45RA+ positively selected. The clonotype was recovered from a man aged 18 to 30 in good health. Some clones in this sample may be carry-over from other donors' samples. This rearrangement joins TRBV28 to TRBJ1-2, with D perhaps TRBD1 (6 bases). CDR3 in amino acids: CASVSGAASNYGYTF. The CDR3 region has the DNA TGTGCCAGCGTCTCAGGGGCAGCCTCTAACTATGGCTACACCTTC.